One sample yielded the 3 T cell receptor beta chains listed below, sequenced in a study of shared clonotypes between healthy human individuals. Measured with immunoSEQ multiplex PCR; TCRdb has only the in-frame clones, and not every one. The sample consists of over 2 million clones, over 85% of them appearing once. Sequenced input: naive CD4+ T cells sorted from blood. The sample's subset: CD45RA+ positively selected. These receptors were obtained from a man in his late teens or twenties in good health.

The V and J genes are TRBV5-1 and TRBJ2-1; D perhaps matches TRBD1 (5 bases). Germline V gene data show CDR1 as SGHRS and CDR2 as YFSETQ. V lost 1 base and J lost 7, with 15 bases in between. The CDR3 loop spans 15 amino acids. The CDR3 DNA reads TGCGCCAGCAGCTTGACACAGGCGTCCTTTAATGAGCAGTTCTTC. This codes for CASSLTQASFNEQFF. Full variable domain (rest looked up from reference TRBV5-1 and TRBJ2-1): KAGVTQTPRYLIKTRGQQVTLSCSPISGHRSVSWYQQTPGQGLQFLFEYFSETQRNKGNFPGRFSGRQFSNSRSEMNVSTLELGDSALYLCASSLTQASFNEQFFGPGTRLTVL.

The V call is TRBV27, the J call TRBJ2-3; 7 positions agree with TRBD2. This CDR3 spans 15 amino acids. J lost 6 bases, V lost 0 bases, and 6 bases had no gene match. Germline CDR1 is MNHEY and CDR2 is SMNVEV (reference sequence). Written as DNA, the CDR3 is TGTGCCAGCAGTTTATCGTCGGGAGGAAGGGATACGCAGTATTTT. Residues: CASSLSSGGRDTQYF.

For the CDR3, the DNA is TGTGCCAGCAGCTCCCCACTAGCGGACTCCTACAATGAGCAGTTCTTC. Translation gives CASSSPLADSYNEQFF. This sequence joins TRBV7-6 and TRBJ2-1; 8 bases match TRBD2. Losses at the gene ends were 4 bases for V and 0 bases for J; bases not matched to a gene: 5. Per the germline V gene, CDR1 is SGHVS and CDR2 is FNYEAQ. The CDR3 has 16 residues.